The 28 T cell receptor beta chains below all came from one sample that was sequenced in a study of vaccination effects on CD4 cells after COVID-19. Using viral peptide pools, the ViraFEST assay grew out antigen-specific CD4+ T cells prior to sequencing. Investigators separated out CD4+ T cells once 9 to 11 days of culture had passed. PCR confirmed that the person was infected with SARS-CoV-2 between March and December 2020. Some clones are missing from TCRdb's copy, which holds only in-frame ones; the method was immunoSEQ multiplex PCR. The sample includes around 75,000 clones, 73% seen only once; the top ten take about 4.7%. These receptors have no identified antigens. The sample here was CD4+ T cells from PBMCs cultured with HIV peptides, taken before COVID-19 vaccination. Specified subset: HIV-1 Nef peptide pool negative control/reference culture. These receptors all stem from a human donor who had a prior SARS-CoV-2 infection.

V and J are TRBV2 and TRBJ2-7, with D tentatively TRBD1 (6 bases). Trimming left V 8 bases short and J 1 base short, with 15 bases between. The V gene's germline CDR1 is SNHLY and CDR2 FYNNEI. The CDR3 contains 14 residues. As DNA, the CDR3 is TGTGCCAGCCGTAACAGGGATCAGTCCTACGAGCAGTACTTC. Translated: CASRNRDQSYEQYF.

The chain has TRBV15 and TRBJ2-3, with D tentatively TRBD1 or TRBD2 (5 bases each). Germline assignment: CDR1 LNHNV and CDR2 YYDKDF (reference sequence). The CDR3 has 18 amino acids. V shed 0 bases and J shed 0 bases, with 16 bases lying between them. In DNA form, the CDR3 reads TGTGCCACCAGCAGAGATATGGGGGTAGCGTTAAGCACAGATACGCAGTATTTT. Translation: CATSRDMGVALSTDTQYF. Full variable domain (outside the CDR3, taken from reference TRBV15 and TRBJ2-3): DAMVIQNPRYQVTQFGKPVTLSCSQTLNHNVMYWYQQKSSQAPKLLFHYYDKDFNNEADTPDNFQSRRPNTSFCFLDIRSPGLGDTAMYLCATSRDMGVALSTDTQYFGPGTRLTVL.

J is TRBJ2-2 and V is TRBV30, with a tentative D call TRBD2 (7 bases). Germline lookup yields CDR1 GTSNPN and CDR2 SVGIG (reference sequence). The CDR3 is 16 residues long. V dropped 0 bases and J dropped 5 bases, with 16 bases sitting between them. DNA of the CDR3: TGTGCCTGGAGTGTTTTTGGGAGGGGGGGAACCGGGGAGCTGTTTTTT. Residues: CAWSVFGRGGTGELFF. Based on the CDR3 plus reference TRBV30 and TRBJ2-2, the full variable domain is SQTIHQWPATLVQPVGSPLSLECTVEGTSNPNLYWYRQAAGRGLQLLFYSVGIGQISSEVPQNLSASRPQDRQFILSSKKLLLSDSGFYLCAWSVFGRGGTGELFFGEGSRLTVL.

The chain's CDR3 is CASSLVGQGEQFF. CDR3 in DNA: TGTGCCAGCAGCTTAGTGGGGCAGGGAGAGCAGTTCTTC. This chain uses TRBV7-9 with TRBJ2-1; maybe TRBD1 (5 bases). CDR1 SEHNR and CDR2 FQNEAQ come from the germline V gene (reference sequence). The CDR3 length is 13 residues. Trimming left V 1 base short and J 10 bases short, with 11 bases between.

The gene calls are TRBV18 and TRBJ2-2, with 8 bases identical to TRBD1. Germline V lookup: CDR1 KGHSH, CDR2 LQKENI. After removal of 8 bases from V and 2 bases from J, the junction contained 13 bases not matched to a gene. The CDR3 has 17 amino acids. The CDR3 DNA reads TGTGCCAGCAGCCCGAGCTGGACAGGGACCAACACCGGGGAGCTGTTTTTT. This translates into CASSPSWTGTNTGELFF.

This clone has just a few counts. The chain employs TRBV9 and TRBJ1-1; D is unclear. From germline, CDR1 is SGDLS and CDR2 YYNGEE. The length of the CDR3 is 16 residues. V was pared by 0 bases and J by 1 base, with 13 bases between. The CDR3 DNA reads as TGTGCCAGCAGCGTAGCGCGGGCGCGGAAGAACACTGAAGCTTTCTTT. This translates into CASSVARARKNTEAFF.

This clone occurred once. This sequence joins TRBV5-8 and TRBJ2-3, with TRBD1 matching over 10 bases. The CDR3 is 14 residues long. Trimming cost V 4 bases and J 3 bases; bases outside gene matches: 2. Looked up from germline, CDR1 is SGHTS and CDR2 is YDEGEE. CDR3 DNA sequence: TGTGCCAGCAGCGAGGACAGGGGGACAGATACGCAGTATTTT. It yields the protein CASSEDRGTDTQYF. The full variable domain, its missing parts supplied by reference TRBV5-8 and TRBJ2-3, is EAGVTQSPTHLIKTRGQQATLRCSPISGHTSVYWYQQALGLGLQFLLWYDEGEERNRGNFPPRFSGRQFPNYSSELNVNALELEDSALYLCASSEDRGTDTQYFGPGTRLTVL.

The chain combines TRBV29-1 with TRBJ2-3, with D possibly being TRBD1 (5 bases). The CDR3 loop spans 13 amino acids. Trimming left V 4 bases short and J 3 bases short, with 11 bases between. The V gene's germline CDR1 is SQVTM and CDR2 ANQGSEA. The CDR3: CSVAGRVTDTQYF. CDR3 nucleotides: TGCAGCGTTGCGGGCAGGGTGACAGATACGCAGTATTTT.

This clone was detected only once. The CDR3 DNA reads as TGTGCCACCAGCCGCGACAGCTCGTCCACTGAAGCTTTCTTT. It codes for CATSRDSSSTEAFF. V is TRBV24-1 and J is TRBJ1-1, with a possible D match to TRBD1 (5 bases). This CDR3 is 14 amino acids long. The V gene lost 7 bases and the J gene lost 4 bases, with 15 bases spanning the gap. Germline V gene data show CDR1 as KGHDR and CDR2 as SFDVKD.

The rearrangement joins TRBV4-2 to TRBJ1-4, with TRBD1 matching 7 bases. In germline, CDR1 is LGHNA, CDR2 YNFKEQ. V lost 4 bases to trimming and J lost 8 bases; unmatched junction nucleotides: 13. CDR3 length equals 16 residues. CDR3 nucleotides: TGTGCCAGCAGCCCCACCCAGGGGGGGCAGGGGGAAAAACTGTTTTTT. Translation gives CASSPTQGGQGEKLFF.

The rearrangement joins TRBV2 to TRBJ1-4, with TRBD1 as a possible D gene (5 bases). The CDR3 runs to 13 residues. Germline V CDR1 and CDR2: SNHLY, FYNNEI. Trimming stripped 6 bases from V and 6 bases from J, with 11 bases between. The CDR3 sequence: CASSAGLYEKLFF. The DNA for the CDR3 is TGTGCCAGCAGCGCAGGGTTGTATGAAAAACTGTTTTTT.

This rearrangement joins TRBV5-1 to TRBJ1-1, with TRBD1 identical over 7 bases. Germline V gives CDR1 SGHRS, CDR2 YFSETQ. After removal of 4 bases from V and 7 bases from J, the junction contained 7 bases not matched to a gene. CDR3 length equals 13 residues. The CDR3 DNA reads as TGCGCCAGCAGCCCCGGGACAGTTATTGAAGCTTTCTTT. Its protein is CASSPGTVIEAFF.

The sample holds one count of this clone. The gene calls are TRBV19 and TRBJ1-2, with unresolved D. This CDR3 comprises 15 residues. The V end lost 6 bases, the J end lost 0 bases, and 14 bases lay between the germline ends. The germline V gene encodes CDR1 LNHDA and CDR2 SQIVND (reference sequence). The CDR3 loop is CASRSPGTTNYGYTF. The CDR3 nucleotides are TGTGCCAGTAGATCACCGGGAACCACTAACTATGGCTACACCTTC.

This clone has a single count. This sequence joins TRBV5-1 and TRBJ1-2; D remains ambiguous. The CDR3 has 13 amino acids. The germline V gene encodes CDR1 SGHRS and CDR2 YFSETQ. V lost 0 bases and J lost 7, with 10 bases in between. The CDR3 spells CASSLVQEGGYTF. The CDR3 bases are TGCGCCAGCAGCTTGGTGCAGGAGGGTGGCTACACCTTC.

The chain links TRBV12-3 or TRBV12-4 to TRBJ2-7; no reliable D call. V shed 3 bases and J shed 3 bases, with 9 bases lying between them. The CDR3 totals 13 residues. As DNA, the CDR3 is TGTGCCAGCAGTTTTGGTAACCTCTACGAGCAGTACTTC. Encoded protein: CASSFGNLYEQYF.

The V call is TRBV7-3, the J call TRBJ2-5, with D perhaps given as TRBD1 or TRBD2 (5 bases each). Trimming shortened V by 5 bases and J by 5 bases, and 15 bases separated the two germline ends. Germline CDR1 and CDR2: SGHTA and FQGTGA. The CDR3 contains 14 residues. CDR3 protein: CASSPGGGLETQYF. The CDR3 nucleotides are TGTGCCAGCAGCCCCGGTGGGGGTCTCGAGACCCAGTACTTC.

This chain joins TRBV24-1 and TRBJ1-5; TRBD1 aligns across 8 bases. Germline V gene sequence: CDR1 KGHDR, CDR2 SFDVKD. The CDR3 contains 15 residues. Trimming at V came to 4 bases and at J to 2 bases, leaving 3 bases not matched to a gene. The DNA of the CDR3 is TGTGCCACCAGTGAGGCAGGGGGCCGCAATCAGCCCCAGCATTTT. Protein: CATSEAGGRNQPQHF.

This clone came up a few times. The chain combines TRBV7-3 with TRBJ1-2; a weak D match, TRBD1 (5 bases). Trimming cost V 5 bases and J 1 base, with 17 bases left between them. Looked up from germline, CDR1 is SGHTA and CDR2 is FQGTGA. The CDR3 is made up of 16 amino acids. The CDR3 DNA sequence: TGTGCCAGCAGCCCCCATTCCGGGGCGAGTAACTATGGCTACACCTTC. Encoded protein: CASSPHSGASNYGYTF.

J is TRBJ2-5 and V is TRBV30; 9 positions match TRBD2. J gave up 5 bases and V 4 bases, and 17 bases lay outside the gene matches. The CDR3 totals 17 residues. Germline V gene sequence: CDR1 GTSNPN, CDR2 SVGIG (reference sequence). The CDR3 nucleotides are TGTGCCTGGATGGCGGGGGGGCGGATGAGAGGGCTGGAGACCCAGTACTTC. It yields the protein CAWMAGGRMRGLETQYF.

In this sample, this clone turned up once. As DNA, the CDR3 is TGCGCCAGCGGCCAGCTACCCGGGACAGGGCTCACAGATACGCAGTATTTT. Residues: CASGQLPGTGLTDTQYF. The chain recombines TRBV23-1 with TRBJ2-3, with 9 bases aligning to TRBD1. TRBV23-1 is sorted into the ORF group, with uncertain function. The CDR3 is 17 amino acids. V shed 8 bases, J shed 2 bases, and the junction held 14 bases outside the gene matches.

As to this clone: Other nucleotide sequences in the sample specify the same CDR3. The CDR3 reads CASSPDRVYGYTF. CDR3 sequence (DNA): TGTGCCAGCTCGCCGGACAGGGTTTATGGCTACACCTTC. The rearrangement joins TRBV18 to TRBJ1-2; 8 positions match TRBD1. V gave up 6 bases and J gave up 5 bases; unmatched junction bases: 5. CDR3 size: 13 residues. The germline V gene encodes CDR1 KGHSH and CDR2 LQKENI. Complete variable domain (other parts from reference TRBV18 and TRBJ1-2): NAGVMQNPRHLVRRRGQEARLRCSPMKGHSHVYWYRQLPEEGLKFMVYLQKENIIDESGMPKERFSAEFPKEGPSILRIQQVVRGDSAAYFCASSPDRVYGYTFGSGTRLTVV.

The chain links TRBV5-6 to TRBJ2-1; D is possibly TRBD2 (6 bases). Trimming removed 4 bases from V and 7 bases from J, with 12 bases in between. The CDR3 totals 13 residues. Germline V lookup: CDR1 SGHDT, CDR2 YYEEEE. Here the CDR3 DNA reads TGTGCCAGCAGCGCCAGACTAGGTAATGAGCAGTTCTTC. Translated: CASSARLGNEQFF.

In nucleotides, the CDR3 is TGCGCCAGCAGCGTTCTCCAGGGGGCGCAGAGCGGGGAGCTGTTTTTT. Protein: CASSVLQGAQSGELFF. The genes are TRBV5-1 and TRBJ2-2; 8 nucleotides match TRBD1. V shed 4 bases, J shed 7 bases, and the junction held 12 bases outside the gene matches. This CDR3 has 16 amino acids. Germline CDR1 reads SGHRS; CDR2 reads YFSETQ.

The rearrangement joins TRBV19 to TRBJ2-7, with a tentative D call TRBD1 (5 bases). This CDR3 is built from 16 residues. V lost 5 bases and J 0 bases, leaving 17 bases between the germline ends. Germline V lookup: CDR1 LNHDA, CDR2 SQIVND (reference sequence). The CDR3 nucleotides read TGTGCCAGTAGTCAGGGTATAGATCGCTTCTCCTACGAGCAGTACTTC. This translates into CASSQGIDRFSYEQYF.

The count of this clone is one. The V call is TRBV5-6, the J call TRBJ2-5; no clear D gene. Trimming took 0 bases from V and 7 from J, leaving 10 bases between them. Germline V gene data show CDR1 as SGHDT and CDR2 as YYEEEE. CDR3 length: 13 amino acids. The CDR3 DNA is TGTGCCAGCAGCTTGGGACATCGAGGGACCCAGTACTTC. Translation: CASSLGHRGTQYF.

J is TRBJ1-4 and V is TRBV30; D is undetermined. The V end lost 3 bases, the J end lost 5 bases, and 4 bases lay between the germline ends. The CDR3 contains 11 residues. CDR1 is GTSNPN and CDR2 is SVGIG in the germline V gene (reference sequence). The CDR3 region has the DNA TGTGCCTGGAGGGGCAATGAAAAACTGTTTTTT. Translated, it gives CAWRGNEKLFF.

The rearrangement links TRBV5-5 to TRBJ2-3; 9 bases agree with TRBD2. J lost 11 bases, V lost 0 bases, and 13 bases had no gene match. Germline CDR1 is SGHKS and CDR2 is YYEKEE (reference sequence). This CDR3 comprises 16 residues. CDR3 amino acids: CASSLGGKERGALQYF. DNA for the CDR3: TGTGCCAGCAGCTTGGGGGGTAAGGAGCGGGGGGCCCTGCAGTATTTT.

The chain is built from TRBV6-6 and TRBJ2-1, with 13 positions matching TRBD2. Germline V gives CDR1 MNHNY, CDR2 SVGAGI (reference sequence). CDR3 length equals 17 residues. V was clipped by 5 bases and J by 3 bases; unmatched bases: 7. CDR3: CASSRAGLAGHYNEQFF. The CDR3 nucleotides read TGTGCCAGCAGTCGAGCGGGACTAGCGGGGCACTACAATGAGCAGTTCTTC.